This TCR beta chain was recorded in a study of CD8 T cells in ankylosing spondylitis. Findings and limits, study-wide: It was reported that disease-linked clones were significantly enriched in matched ankylosing spondylitis synovial fluid. Ankylosing spondylitis blood appeared to carry a characteristic TCR beta motif of roughly eight highly homologous variants.

J lost 5 bases, V lost 1 base, and 6 bases had no gene match. The CDR3 totals 16 residues. Germline assignment: CDR1 SGHTA and CDR2 FQGNSA. Concerning this clonotype itself: Its antigen is still unknown.

TCRdb reanalysed the 5' RACE reads using MiXCR and keeps one entry per CDR3 protein. The sample contains about 500,000 distinct CDR3 sequences, more than 9.5% of which appear only once. This receptor was identified in a male donor with ankylosing spondylitis. The chain recombines TRBV7-2 with TRBJ2-2; TRBD2 agrees at 8 bases. Material: blood, either unsorted or a sorted T cell fraction (not recorded which). The CDR3 nucleotides read TGTGCCAGCAGCTTAGTTGGACTAGCCGGGACCGGGGAGCTGTTTTTT. This encodes CASSLVGLAGTGELFF.